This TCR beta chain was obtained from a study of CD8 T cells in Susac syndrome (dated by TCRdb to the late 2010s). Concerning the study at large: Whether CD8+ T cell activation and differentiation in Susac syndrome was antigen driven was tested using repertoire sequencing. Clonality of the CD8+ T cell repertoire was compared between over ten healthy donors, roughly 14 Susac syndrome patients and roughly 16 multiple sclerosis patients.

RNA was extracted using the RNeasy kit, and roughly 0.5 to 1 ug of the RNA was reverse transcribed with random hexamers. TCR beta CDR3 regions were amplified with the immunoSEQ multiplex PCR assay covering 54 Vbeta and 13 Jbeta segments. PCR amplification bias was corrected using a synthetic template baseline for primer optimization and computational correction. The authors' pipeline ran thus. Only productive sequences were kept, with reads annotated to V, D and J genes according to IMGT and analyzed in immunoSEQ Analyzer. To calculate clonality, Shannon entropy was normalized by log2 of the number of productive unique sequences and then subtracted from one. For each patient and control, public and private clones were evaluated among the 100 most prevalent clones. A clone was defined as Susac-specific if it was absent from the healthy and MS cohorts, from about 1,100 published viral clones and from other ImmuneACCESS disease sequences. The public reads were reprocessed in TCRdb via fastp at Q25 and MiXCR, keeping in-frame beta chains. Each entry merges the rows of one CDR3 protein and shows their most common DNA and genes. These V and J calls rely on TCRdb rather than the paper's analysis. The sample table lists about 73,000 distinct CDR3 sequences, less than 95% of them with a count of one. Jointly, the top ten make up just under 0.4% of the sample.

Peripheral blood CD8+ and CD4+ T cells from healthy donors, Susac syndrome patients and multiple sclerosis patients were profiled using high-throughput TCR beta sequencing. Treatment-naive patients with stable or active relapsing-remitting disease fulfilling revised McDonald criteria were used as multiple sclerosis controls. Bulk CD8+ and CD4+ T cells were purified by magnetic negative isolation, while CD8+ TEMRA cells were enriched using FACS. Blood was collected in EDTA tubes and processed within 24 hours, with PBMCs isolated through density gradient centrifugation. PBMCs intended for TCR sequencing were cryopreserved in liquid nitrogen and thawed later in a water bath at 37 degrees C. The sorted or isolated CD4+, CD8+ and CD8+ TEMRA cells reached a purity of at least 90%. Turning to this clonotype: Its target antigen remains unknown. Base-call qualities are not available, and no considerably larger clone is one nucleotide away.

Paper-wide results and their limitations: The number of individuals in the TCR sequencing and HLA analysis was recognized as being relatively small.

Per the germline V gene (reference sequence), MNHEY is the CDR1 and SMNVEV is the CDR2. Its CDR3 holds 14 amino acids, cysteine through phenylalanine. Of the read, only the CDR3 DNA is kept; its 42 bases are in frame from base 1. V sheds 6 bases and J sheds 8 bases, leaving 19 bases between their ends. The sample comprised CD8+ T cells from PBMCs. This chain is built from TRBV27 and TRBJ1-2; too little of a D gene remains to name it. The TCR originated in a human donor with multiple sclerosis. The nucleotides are TGTGCCAGCAGGGTACTACGGGGAGAAGAGGGCTACACCTTC. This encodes CASRVLRGEEGYTF.